The clone carrying this T cell receptor (beta chain) was counted ten times or more. The antigen is not known. The data were taken from a study of spatial heterogeneity in lung cancer. Each TCR cDNA molecule carried a unique molecular identifier. MiXCR, applied by TCRdb to the 5' RACE reads, yields one record per CDR3 protein. This sample has 20,000 to 25,000 distinct CDR3 sequences, with about 2.7% found just once. The study, taken as a whole, reports: In tumors, expanded intratumoral alpha and beta TCR counts tracked mutation counts.

In germline, CDR1 is LNHNV, CDR2 YYDKDF (reference sequence). This CDR3 region has 14 residues. With 1 base removed from V and 4 bases from J, the gap between germline ends came to 8 bases. Noted time point: sample taken at primary tumor resection. A total of approximately 77 untreated early-stage non-small cell lung cancer patients served as donors. TCRs were sequenced from unsorted whole RNA of tumor, nontumor lung or PBMC. The starting material was lung tumor tissue, obtained at surgery. V usage is TRBV15 and J usage is TRBJ1-5; D unresolved. The source of this sequence is a male donor with early-stage non-small cell lung cancer. CDR3: CATSRAAGNQPQHF. The CDR3 bases are TGTGCCACCAGCAGAGCTGCAGGAAATCAGCCCCAGCATTTT.